Presented here are 10 T cell receptor beta chains from one specimen sequenced in a study of cytomegalovirus exposure and HLA in healthy donors. Both 60 Vbeta primers and 13 Jbeta primers went into the PCR. Sequenced by immunoSEQ multiplex PCR; TCRdb stores in-frame clones only, minus some. The data show around 60,000 clones, with 75% to 85% seen just once and roughly half held by the top ten. The sequencing sample was made of PBMCs. Receptors were obtained from a man in his fifties in good health and CMV-seropositive.

The rearrangement links TRBV7-2 to TRBJ2-3; 15 positions match TRBD2. With V trimmed by 4 bases and J by 3 bases, 5 bases remained unmatched. This CDR3 spans 17 amino acids. Germline CDR1 reads SGHTA; CDR2 reads FQGNSA. The CDR3 protein is CASSSGTSGGWTDTQYF. The CDR3 region has the DNA TGTGCCAGCAGCTCAGGGACTAGCGGGGGGTGGACAGATACGCAGTATTTT.

This chain links TRBV7-9 with TRBJ1-6; no clear D gene. The CDR3 consists of 12 residues. V lost 5 bases, J lost 7 bases, and 6 bases lay in between. Germline lookup yields CDR1 SEHNR and CDR2 FQNEAQ (reference sequence). The CDR3 coding sequence is TGTGCCAGCAGCCGTAAAAATTCACCCCTCCACTTT. This translates into CASSRKNSPLHF.

CDR3 in amino acids: CASSFSDRENTEAFF. The DNA for the CDR3 is TGTGCCAGCAGCTTCTCTGACAGAGAAAACACTGAAGCTTTCTTT. The chain carries TRBV11-1 and TRBJ1-1; D is possibly TRBD1 (5 bases). With 3 bases removed from V and 2 bases from J, the gap between germline ends came to 13 bases. The length of the CDR3 is 15 residues. The germline V gene encodes CDR1 SGHAT and CDR2 FQDESV (reference sequence).

V is TRBV19 and J is TRBJ1-1; D remains unclear. V lost 5 bases and J lost 0, with 7 bases in between. The germline CDR1 and CDR2 sequences are LNHDA and SQIVND (reference sequence). The CDR3 contains 13 residues. For the CDR3, the DNA is TGTGCCAGTAGTGAGCGCTTGAACACTGAAGCTTTCTTT. This encodes CASSERLNTEAFF.

This clone was seen only a few times. The J gene is TRBJ2-3, the V gene TRBV27; perhaps TRBD2 as D (5 bases). Germline values: CDR1 MNHEY, CDR2 SMNVEV (reference sequence). The CDR3 sequence is 10 residues long. CDR3 nucleotides: TGTTCCACGAGGGCAGATACGCAGTATTTT. Its protein is CSTRADTQYF.

Worth noting for this clone: The junction and the germline gene differ at one end; a read error may be behind it. The chain combines TRBV12-5 with TRBJ2-3; TRBD2 matches at 10 bases. Germline V gene data show CDR1 as LGHNT and CDR2 as FRNRAP. The CDR3 loop spans 18 amino acids. The CDR3 protein is CATGLVRSSGGPTDTQYF. The CDR3 DNA follows: TGTGCTACTGGTTTGGTACGAAGTAGCGGGGGGCCGACAGATACGCAGTATTTT.

The chain recombines TRBV4-1 with TRBJ2-7; 11 bases line up with TRBD2. The CDR3 totals 19 residues. The V gene end was trimmed by 3 bases and the J gene end by 0 bases; junction bases not matched to a gene: 13. Germline V lookup: CDR1 MGHRA, CDR2 YSYEKL. CDR3 sequence reads: CASSQAHFPSGGSSYEQYF. The CDR3 DNA is TGCGCCAGCAGCCAGGCCCACTTCCCTAGCGGGGGGAGCTCCTACGAGCAGTACTTC.

The rearrangement uses TRBV20-1 and TRBJ1-1; D is ambiguous. The CDR3 is made up of 11 amino acids. Trimming took 3 bases from V and 4 from J, leaving 6 bases between them. Germline-derived CDR1 and CDR2 are DFQATT and SNEGSKA (reference sequence). CDR3 DNA: TGCAGTGCTAGGCCAGGCACTGAAGCTTTCTTT. It encodes CSARPGTEAFF.

A single count supports this clone. The chain joins TRBV5-4 to TRBJ2-1; 10 bases align to TRBD2. Germline V gene sequence: CDR1 SGHNT, CDR2 YYREEE (reference sequence). This CDR3 comprises 17 residues. With 1 base clipped from V and 5 bases from J, the junction kept 9 bases outside the gene matches. CDR3 loop: CASSLSAGLAGDNEQFF. The CDR3 DNA sequence: TGTGCCAGCAGCTTGTCGGCGGGGCTAGCGGGAGACAATGAGCAGTTCTTC.

The chain joins TRBV7-9 to TRBJ2-7; unclear D gene. V lost 1 base and J 2 bases, leaving 9 bases between the germline ends. This CDR3 has 14 residues. CDR1 SEHNR and CDR2 FQNEAQ come from the germline V gene (reference sequence). The CDR3 DNA sequence: TGTGCCAGCAGCTTAGATGGCCTTCCCTACGAGCAGTACTTC. Its translation is CASSLDGLPYEQYF.